This entry describes one T cell receptor beta chain. The antigen is unknown. In the PCR, 60 Vbeta and 13 Jbeta primers were used. Profiling relied on immunoSEQ multiplex PCR, and the TCRdb table lists in-frame clones only, not all of them. The sample includes more than 150,000 clones, more than 75% of them seen just once. This sample is drawn from a study of cytomegalovirus exposure and HLA in healthy donors. Germline CDR1 reads ENHRY; CDR2 reads SYGVKD. This CDR3 contains 13 residues. The V end was cut by 2 bases, the J end by 0 bases, with 5 bases between. Broader study findings: The sole available immune exposure information was CMV serostatus.

Sequenced input: PBMCs. The chain uses TRBV10-3 and TRBJ2-7; D ambiguous. The source is a middle-aged man in good health and CMV-seronegative. The CDR3 is CAISEPISYEQYF. The DNA for the CDR3 is TGTGCCATCAGTGAGCCCATCTCCTACGAGCAGTACTTC.